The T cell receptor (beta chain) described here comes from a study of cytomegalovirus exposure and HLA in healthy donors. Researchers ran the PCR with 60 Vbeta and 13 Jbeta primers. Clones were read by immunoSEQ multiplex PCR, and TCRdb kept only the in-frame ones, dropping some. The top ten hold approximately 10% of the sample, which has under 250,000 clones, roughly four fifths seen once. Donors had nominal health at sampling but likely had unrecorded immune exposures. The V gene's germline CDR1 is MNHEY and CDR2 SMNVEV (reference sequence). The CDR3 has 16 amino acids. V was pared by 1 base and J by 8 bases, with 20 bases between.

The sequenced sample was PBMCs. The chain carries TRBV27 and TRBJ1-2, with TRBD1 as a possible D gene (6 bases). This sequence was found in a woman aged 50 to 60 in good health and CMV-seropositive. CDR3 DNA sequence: TGTGCCAGCAGTTTATACCCACTTACAGGGTCCCGGGGCTACACCTTC. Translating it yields CASSLYPLTGSRGYTF.